This T cell receptor beta chain came from a study of CXCR3-negative and CXCR3-positive naive CD8 T cells. Overall study: TRB reads totalled about 140 million, about 1.5 +/- 0.3 million per library. Study-wide findings and caveats: Cryopreservation partially decreased CXCR3 expression, and most assays used fresh PBMCs. It was found that naive subsets had comparable surface CD5, and TCR strength was inferred from TRB CDR3 properties. CXCR3-positive naive cells had more hydrophobic TRB CDR3s than CXCR3-negative naive cells.

Triplicate sorts of around 300,000 cells per CD8+ subset. Points on this clonotype: Its antigen is not identified.

Germline CDR1 and CDR2: SQVTM and ANQGSEA. The CDR3 has 15 residues. Researchers prepared the TRB cDNA libraries using 5' RACE with UMI labels. For each CDR3 protein, TCRdb gives one entry from its re-call of the 5' RACE reads, without DNA. The table lists some 120,000 distinct CDR3 sequences, with roughly 0.59% in the top ten. This chain connects TRBV29-1 to TRBJ2-1; without DNA, the TCRdb call of TRBD1 cannot be checked. The source is a human donor in good health. Some clones in this sample may be carry-over from other donors' samples. Specimen: naive CXCR3+ CD8+ T cells from blood. Indicated subset: CD45RO-CCR7+CD27+CD95- naive CD8+ T cells expressing CXCR3 (TNR3+). The CDR3 reads CSVGTGVGSYNEQFF.